This TCR beta chain is from a study of neurological immune-mediated disorders. Study findings and constraints: The multiple sclerosis repertoire cluster had no association with any clinical or MRI feature.

From 2 million PBMCs stored at -80 C, the unsorted libraries were generated. TCRdb re-called the 5' RACE reads through MiXCR, storing one row per CDR3 protein. Among tens of thousands of distinct CDR3 sequences listed, 3.8% were seen once. A few counts support this clonotype. The antigen remains undetermined. Specimen: PBMCs. The TCR sequence derives from a man between 60 and 75 years old with multiple sclerosis.

The CDR3 DNA reads TGTGCCAGCAGCGGACAGCCTAATGAAAAACTGTTTTTT. Amino acids: CASSGQPNEKLFF. J is TRBJ1-4 and V is TRBV5-4; D might be TRBD1 (6 bases). The germline V gene has CDR1 SGHNT and CDR2 YYREEE (reference sequence). V lost 4 bases to trimming and J lost 3 bases, with 7 bases between them. This CDR3 has 13 amino acids. Complete variable domain (other parts from reference TRBV5-4 and TRBJ1-4): ETGVTQSPTHLIKTRGQQVTLRCSSQSGHNTVSWYQQALGQGPQFIFQYYREEENGRGNFPPRFSGLQFPNYSSELNVNALELDDSALYLCASSGQPNEKLFFGSGTQLSVL.